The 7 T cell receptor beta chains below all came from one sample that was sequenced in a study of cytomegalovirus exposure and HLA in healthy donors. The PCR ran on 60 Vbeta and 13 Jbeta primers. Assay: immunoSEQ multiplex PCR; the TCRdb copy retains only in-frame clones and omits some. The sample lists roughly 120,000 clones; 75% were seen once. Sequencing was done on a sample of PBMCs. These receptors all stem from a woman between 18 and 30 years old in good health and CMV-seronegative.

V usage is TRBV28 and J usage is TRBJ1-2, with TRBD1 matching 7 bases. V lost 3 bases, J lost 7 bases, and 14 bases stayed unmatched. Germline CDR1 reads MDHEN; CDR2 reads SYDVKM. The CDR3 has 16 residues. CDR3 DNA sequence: TGTGCCAGCAGTTTGTCCTCCAGGGGGAATTCGCGTGGCTACACCTTC. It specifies CASSLSSRGNSRGYTF.

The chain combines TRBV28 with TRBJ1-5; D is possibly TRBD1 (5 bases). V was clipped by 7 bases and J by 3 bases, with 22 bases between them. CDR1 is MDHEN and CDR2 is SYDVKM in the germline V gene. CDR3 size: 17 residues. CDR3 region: CASTQSPGRRTNQPQHF. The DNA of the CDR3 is TGTGCCAGCACCCAATCCCCAGGGCGAAGGACCAATCAGCCCCAGCATTTT.

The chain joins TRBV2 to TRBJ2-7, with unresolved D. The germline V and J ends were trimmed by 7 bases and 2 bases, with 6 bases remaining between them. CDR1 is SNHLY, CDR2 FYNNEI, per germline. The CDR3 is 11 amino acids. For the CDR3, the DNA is TGTGCCAGCAAAGGAGCCTACGAGCAGTACGTC. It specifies CASKGAYEQYV.

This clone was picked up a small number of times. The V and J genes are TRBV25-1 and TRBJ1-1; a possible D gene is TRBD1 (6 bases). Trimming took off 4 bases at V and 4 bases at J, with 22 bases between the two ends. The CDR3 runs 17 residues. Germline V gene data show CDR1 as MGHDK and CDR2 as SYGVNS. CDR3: CASSVIGGPSQGTEAFF. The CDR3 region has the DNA TGTGCCAGCAGTGTAATTGGGGGCCCGAGCCAGGGCACTGAAGCTTTCTTT.

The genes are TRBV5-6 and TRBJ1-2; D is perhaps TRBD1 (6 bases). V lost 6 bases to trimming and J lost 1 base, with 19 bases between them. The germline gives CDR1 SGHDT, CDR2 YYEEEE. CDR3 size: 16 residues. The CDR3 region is CASKYQQGAVNYGYTF. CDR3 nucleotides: TGTGCCAGCAAATACCAACAGGGAGCTGTTAACTATGGCTACACCTTC.

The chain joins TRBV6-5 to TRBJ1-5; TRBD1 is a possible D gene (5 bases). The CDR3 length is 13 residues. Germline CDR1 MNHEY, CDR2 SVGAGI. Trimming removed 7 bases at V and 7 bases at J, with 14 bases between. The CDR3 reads CASTQGPGQPQHF. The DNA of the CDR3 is TGTGCCAGCACTCAGGGTCCCGGACAGCCCCAGCATTTT.

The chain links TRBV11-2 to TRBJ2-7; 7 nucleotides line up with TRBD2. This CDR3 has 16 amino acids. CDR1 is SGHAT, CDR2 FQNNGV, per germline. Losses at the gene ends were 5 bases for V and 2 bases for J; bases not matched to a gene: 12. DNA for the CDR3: TGTGCCAGCAGCCCAATCGGTCGAAGCGGGACCTACGAGCAGTACTTC. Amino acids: CASSPIGRSGTYEQYF. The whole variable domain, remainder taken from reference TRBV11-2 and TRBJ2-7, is EAGVAQSPRYKIIEKRQSVAFWCNPISGHATLYWYQQILGQGPKLLIQFQNNGVVDDSQLPKDRFSAERLKGVDSTLKIQPAKLEDSAVYLCASSPIGRSGTYEQYFGPGTRLTVT.